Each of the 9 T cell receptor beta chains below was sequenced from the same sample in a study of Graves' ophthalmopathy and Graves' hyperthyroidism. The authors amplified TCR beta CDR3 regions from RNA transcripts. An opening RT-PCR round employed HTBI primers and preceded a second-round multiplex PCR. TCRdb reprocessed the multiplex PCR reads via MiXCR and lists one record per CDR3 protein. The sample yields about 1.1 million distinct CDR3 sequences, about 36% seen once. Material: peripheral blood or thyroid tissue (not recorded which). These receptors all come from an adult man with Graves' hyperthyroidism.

The CDR3 loop reads CASSQDWRKEGEQYF. In nucleotides, the CDR3 is TGTGCCAGCAGCCAAGATTGGCGGAAGGAAGGCGAGCAGTACTTC. The chain recombines TRBV3-1 with TRBJ2-7; D unresolved. Looked up from germline, CDR1 is LGHDT and CDR2 is YNNKEL (reference sequence). The CDR3 consists of 15 residues. V lost 0 bases to trimming and J lost 6 bases, with 15 bases between them.

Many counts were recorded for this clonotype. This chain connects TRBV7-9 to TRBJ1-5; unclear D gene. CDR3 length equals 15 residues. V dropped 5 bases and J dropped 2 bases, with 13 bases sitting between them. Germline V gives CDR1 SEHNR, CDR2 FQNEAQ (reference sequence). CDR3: CASSPLSTGNQPQHF. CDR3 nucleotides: TGTGCCAGCAGCCCACTGTCCACGGGCAATCAGCCCCAGCATTTT. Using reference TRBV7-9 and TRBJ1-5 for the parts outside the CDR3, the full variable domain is DTGVSQNPRHKITKRGQNVTFRCDPISEHNRLYWYRQTLGQGPEFLTYFQNEAQLEKSRLLSDRFSAERPKGSFSTLEIQRTEQGDSAMYLCASSPLSTGNQPQHFGDGTRLSIL.

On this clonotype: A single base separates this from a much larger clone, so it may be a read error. The CDR3 spells CACSEYPGQGQETQYF. The CDR3 region has the DNA TGTGCCTGCAGCGAATATCCGGGACAGGGACAAGAGACCCAGTACTTC. This rearrangement joins TRBV7-2 to TRBJ2-5; 9 bases are a match to TRBD1. Germline V lookup: CDR1 SGHTA, CDR2 FQGNSA. This CDR3 is built from 16 residues. Using reference TRBV7-2 and TRBJ2-5 for the parts outside the CDR3, the full variable domain is GAGVSQSPSNKVTEKGKDVELRCDPISGHTALYWYRQSLGQGLEFLIYFQGNSAPDKSGLPSDRFSAERTGGSVSTLTIQRTQQEDSAVYLCACSEYPGQGQETQYFGPGTRLLVL.

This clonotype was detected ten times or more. CDR3 nucleotide sequence: TGCGCCAGCAGCTTGGTTGCACTTAACTACGAGCAGTACTTC. Translated: CASSLVALNYEQYF. V and J are TRBV5-1 and TRBJ2-7, with D uncertain. CDR1 and CDR2 (germline): SGHRS, YFSETQ. This CDR3 contains 14 residues. The ends were cut back, 0 bases at V and 3 bases at J, with 10 bases in the middle.

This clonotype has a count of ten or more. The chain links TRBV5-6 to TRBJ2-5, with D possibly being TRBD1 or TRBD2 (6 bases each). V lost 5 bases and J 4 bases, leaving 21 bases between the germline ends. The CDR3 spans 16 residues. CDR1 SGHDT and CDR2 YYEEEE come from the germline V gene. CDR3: CASSRPGGLTRETQYF. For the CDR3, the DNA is TGTGCCAGCAGTCGCCCCGGGGGCCTCACACGAGAGACCCAGTACTTC.

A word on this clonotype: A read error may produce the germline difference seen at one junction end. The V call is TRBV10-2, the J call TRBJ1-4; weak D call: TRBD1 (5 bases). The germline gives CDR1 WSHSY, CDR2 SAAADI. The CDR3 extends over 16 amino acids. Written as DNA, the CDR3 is TGTGCCAGCAGCCCATCCGCGACAGCAACTAATGAAAAACTGTTTTTT. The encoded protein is CASSPSATATNEKLFF.

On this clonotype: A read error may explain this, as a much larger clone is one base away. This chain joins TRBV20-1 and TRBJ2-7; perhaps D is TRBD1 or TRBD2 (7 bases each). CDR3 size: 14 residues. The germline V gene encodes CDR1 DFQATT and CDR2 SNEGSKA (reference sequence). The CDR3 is CGANDREGLYEQYF. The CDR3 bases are TGCGGTGCGAATGACAGGGAGGGGTTGTACGAGCAGTACTTC.

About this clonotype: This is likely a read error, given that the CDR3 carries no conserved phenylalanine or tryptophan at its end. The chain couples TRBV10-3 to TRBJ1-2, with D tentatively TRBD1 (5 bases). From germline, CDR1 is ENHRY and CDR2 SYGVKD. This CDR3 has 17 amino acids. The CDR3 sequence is CASSYSIGQGTNYGYTL. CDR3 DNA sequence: TGTGCCAGCAGTTACTCGATCGGCCAGGGAACTAACTATGGCTACACCCTC.

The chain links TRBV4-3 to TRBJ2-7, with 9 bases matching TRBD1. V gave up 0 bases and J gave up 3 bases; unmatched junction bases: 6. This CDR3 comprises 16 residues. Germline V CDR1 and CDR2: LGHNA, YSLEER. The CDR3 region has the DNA TGCGCCAGCAGCCAAGATCAAAGGACAGGGGACTACGAGCAGTACTTC. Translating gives CASSQDQRTGDYEQYF.